Below are 14 T cell receptor beta chains sequenced from a single sample in a study of beta chain features in type 1 diabetes. cDNA synthesis used the whole RNA isolate, giving expressed TCRB sequences. Assay used: immunoSEQ multiplex PCR; TCRdb lists only in-frame clones, some missing. The sample consists of 250,000 to 350,000 clones, 12% to 15% of them appearing once. Sequenced input: central memory CD4+ T cells from blood. Receptor source: a man aged 25-45 years in good health.

In this sample, this clone turned up a few times. The J gene is TRBJ2-6, the V gene TRBV4-3, with a tentative D call TRBD1 (5 bases). The CDR3 covers 18 residues. V gave up 5 bases and J gave up 0 bases, with 17 bases separating them. CDR1 and CDR2 (germline): LGHNA, YSLEER. The CDR3, as DNA: TGCGCCAGCAGCACCACACAGGCCATAAGCTCTGGGGCCAACGTCCTGACTTTC. This gives the protein CASSTTQAISSGANVLTF.

This clone has just a few counts. This rearrangement joins TRBV4-2 to TRBJ2-3, with 10 bases identical to TRBD1. In germline, CDR1 is LGHNA, CDR2 YNFKEQ. The CDR3 runs to 15 residues. After removal of 4 bases from V and 1 base from J, the junction contained 2 bases not matched to a gene. CDR3 in DNA: TGTGCCAGCAGCCCAGGGACAGGGGGCACAGATACGCAGTATTTT. This codes for CASSPGTGGTDTQYF.

In its sample, this clone was seen a few times. This sample also contains other DNA sequences that code for the same CDR3. V usage is TRBV5-1 and J usage is TRBJ2-5; 7 nucleotides align to TRBD1. V shed 2 bases and J 2 bases; nucleotides not matched to a gene: 0. Germline CDR1 reads SGHRS; CDR2 reads YFSETQ. This CDR3 has 13 residues. CDR3 protein: CASSFRGQETQYF. The CDR3 nucleotides are TGCGCCAGCAGCTTCAGGGGGCAAGAGACCCAGTACTTC.

This sequence joins TRBV10-3 and TRBJ2-4, with D possibly being TRBD2 (5 bases). V dropped 6 bases and J dropped 10 bases, with 13 bases sitting between them. Germline CDR1 ENHRY, CDR2 SYGVKD. The CDR3 contains 12 residues. The CDR3 nucleotides are TGTGCCATCAGCCAACGGGGTGAGATTCAGTACTTC. Amino acid sequence: CAISQRGEIQYF.

V and J are TRBV6-6 and TRBJ2-7, with D perhaps matching TRBD1 or TRBD2 (6 bases each). The CDR3 is made up of 14 amino acids. The germline V gene has CDR1 MNHNY and CDR2 SVGAGI (reference sequence). V dropped 5 bases and J dropped 3 bases, with 14 bases sitting between them. CDR3 region: CASSIGGDNYEQYF. The DNA of the CDR3 is TGTGCCAGCAGTATTGGCGGGGACAACTACGAGCAGTACTTC.

Ten or more counts support this clone. The CDR3 loop is CASSRGQGHEQYV. In DNA, the CDR3 is TGTGCCAGCAGCCGAGGACAGGGCCATGAGCAGTACGTC. The gene calls are TRBV6-5 and TRBJ2-7, with 8 positions matching TRBD1. J gave up 7 bases and V 6 bases, and 8 bases lay outside the gene matches. CDR1 is MNHEY, CDR2 SVGAGI, per germline. The CDR3 is 13 residues long.

The gene calls are TRBV9 and TRBJ1-5, with D perhaps TRBD1 (5 bases). The V end was cut by 3 bases, the J end by 3 bases, with 10 bases between. This CDR3 has 14 residues. In germline, CDR1 is SGDLS, CDR2 YYNGEE. CDR3 region: CASSAGTANQPQHF. DNA of the CDR3: TGTGCCAGCAGCGCCGGGACGGCCAATCAGCCCCAGCATTTT.

The chain carries TRBV4-3 and TRBJ2-1; 10 bases fit TRBD2. Germline CDR1 LGHNA, CDR2 YSLEER. The J segment lost 1 base and the V segment lost 4 bases, leaving 7 bases of the junction unmatched. The CDR3 is 17 amino acids. The CDR3 DNA reads TGCGCCAGCAGCCGTATGAATAGCGGGGGGTCCTACAATGAGCAGTTCTTC. Translated: CASSRMNSGGSYNEQFF.

The chain recombines TRBV6-5 with TRBJ2-2, with 9 bases fitting TRBD1. V dropped 6 bases and J dropped 6; count of bases not matched to a gene: 5. The CDR3 totals 14 residues. Per the germline V gene, CDR1 is MNHEY and CDR2 is SVGAGI. CDR3 sequence reads: CASRGTGIAGELFF. The CDR3 DNA reads TGTGCCAGCAGAGGGACAGGGATTGCCGGGGAGCTGTTTTTT.

The chain has TRBV6-5 and TRBJ2-1; TRBD2 matches at 7 bases. V was clipped by 8 bases and J by 6 bases; unmatched bases: 7. Germline CDR1 reads MNHEY; CDR2 reads SVGAGI. The CDR3 is made up of 13 amino acids. The CDR3 protein is CASGGTTVNEQFF. The CDR3 DNA is TGTGCCAGCGGGGGGACTACTGTCAATGAGCAGTTCTTC.

This clone was observed a few times. V usage is TRBV7-6 and J usage is TRBJ2-1; a possible D gene is TRBD2 (5 bases). Germline V CDR1 and CDR2: SGHVS, FNYEAQ. V shed 2 bases and J shed 5 bases, with 10 bases lying between them. This CDR3 region has 14 residues. CDR3 DNA sequence: TGTGCCAGCAGCTTATCGGCGGGTAACAATGAGCAGTTCTTC. The encoded protein is CASSLSAGNNEQFF.

The sample holds many counts of this clone. The chain combines TRBV27 with TRBJ2-7; D unclear. CDR3 length equals 15 residues. V lost 0 bases, J lost 5 bases, and 14 bases lay in between. Germline-derived CDR1 and CDR2 are MNHEY and SMNVEV (reference sequence). The CDR3 sequence is CASSLSPDPDHEQYF. DNA of the CDR3: TGTGCCAGCAGTTTATCTCCCGACCCCGATCACGAGCAGTACTTC.

A few counts support this clone. The gene calls are TRBV11-2 and TRBJ2-5; 10 bases agree with TRBD2. The CDR3 contains 16 residues. Germline V CDR1 and CDR2: SGHAT, FQNNGV. The junction had 7 bases not matched to a gene; V was cut back by 1 base and J by 5 bases. CDR3 DNA sequence: TGTGCCAGCAGCTTAGGAGCGGGGGGGCGCTGGGAGACCCAGTACTTC. It yields the protein CASSLGAGGRWETQYF.

This chain joins TRBV7-2 and TRBJ2-3; tentatively, D is TRBD2 (6 bases). The CDR3 consists of 16 residues. Germline lookup yields CDR1 SGHTA and CDR2 FQGNSA. The ends were cut back, 2 bases at V and 3 bases at J, with 15 bases in the middle. For the CDR3, the DNA is TGTGCCAGCAGCTTATCAAACGGGGGTAGGACAGATACGCAGTATTTT. The encoded protein is CASSLSNGGRTDTQYF.